A selection of T cell receptor beta chains follows, all from one sample in a study of blood T cell repertoires in COVID-19. Only in-frame clones appear in the TCRdb table, and some are missing; sequencing was by immunoSEQ multiplex PCR. The sample lists some 160,000 clones; around 85% were seen once. The material sequenced was PBMCs or T cells enriched from blood (not recorded which). These receptor sequences come from a woman aged 35 to 49 who had recovered from COVID-19. Each CDR3 is given without its conserved first and last residue.

J gene: TRBJ1-1
V gene: TRBV3-1/TRBV3-2
CDR3 protein: ASSPLFGTEAF

J gene: TRBJ2-7
V gene: TRBV4-2
CDR3 protein: ASSLNDRGSYEQY

J gene: TRBJ2-5
V gene: TRBV12-3/TRBV12-4
CDR3 protein: ASGGAETQY

J gene: TRBJ1-6
V gene: TRBV7-6
CDR3 protein: ASSRGGELPLH

J gene: TRBJ2-1
V gene: TRBV29-1
CDR3 protein: SANRDSYNEQF

J gene: TRBJ2-7
V gene: TRBV14
CDR3 protein: ASSQGRTYEQY

J gene: TRBJ1-2
V gene: TRBV12-3/TRBV12-4
CDR3 protein: ASSQGQGGGYT

J gene: TRBJ2-7
V gene: TRBV6-5
CDR3 protein: ASRPGQSSYEQY

J gene: TRBJ2-5
V gene: TRBV7-2
CDR3 protein: ASSASGTHQETQY

J gene: TRBJ1-1
V gene: TRBV12-3/TRBV12-4
CDR3 protein: ASSFLEVTAF

J gene: TRBJ1-2
V gene: TRBV30
CDR3 protein: AWSAYRGGYT

J gene: TRBJ2-2
V gene: TRBV5-1
CDR3 protein: ASSRTGTDNTGELF

J gene: TRBJ1-2
V gene: TRBV7-9
CDR3 protein: ASSLSSNYGYT

J gene: TRBJ1-2
V gene: TRBV7-9
CDR3 protein: ASRQAAEYGYT

J gene: TRBJ2-1
V gene: TRBV7-7
CDR3 protein: ASSLVASGTNEQF

J gene: TRBJ2-7
V gene: TRBV7-2
CDR3 protein: ASSLRGGGRYEQY

J gene: TRBJ2-3
V gene: TRBV5-1
CDR3 protein: ASMEGSSTDTQY

J gene: TRBJ1-2
V gene: TRBV3-1/TRBV3-2
CDR3 protein: ASSSTPTGPKSYT

J gene: TRBJ2-1
V gene: TRBV5-6
CDR3 protein: ASSVDSLNEQF

J gene: TRBJ1-1
V gene: TRBV18
CDR3 protein: ASSQKGDTEAF

J gene: TRBJ1-1
V gene: TRBV19
CDR3 protein: ASSIGWETTNTEAF

J gene: TRBJ1-1
V gene: TRBV3-1/TRBV3-2
CDR3 protein: ASSHTGVNTEAF

J gene: TRBJ2-7
V gene: TRBV30
CDR3 protein: ASSYSQSTYEQY

J gene: TRBJ2-2
V gene: TRBV11-2
CDR3 protein: ASSQGGDPRVIPGELF

J gene: TRBJ1-2
V gene: TRBV29-1
CDR3 protein: SEGTGGGYT

J gene: TRBJ1-2
V gene: TRBV19
CDR3 protein: ASSPSSRGRGYT

J gene: TRBJ1-1
V gene: TRBV12-3/TRBV12-4
CDR3 protein: ASTWAPNTEAF

J gene: TRBJ2-1
V gene: TRBV7-2
CDR3 protein: ASSLTGLAGLPYNEQF

J gene: TRBJ2-5
V gene: TRBV10-3
CDR3 protein: AIRISGDRETQY

J gene: TRBJ2-5
V gene: TRBV13
CDR3 protein: ASSSAGGRGETQY

J gene: TRBJ1-1
V gene: TRBV4-1
CDR3 protein: ASRTMDRETEAF

J gene: TRBJ2-1
V gene: TRBV5-1
CDR3 protein: ASSLTSGGYNEQF

J gene: TRBJ1-6
V gene: TRBV12-3/TRBV12-4
CDR3 protein: ASSFPEDSPLH